Given below is one T cell receptor (beta chain) in context. The ends were cut back, 3 bases at V and 7 bases at J, with 19 bases in the middle. The germline gives CDR1 SEHNR, CDR2 FQNEAQ (reference sequence). The CDR3 covers 16 residues. This record belongs to a study of blood T cell repertoires in COVID-19. About the research overall: Samples of COVID-19 (acute and convalescent) were obtained from the United States, Italy and Spain. PBMCs, B-cell-depleted T cells, or T cells were the source of the cDNA or gDNA that made up the material.

Authors' methods: Scientists estimated how many nucleated cells there were by amplifying reference gene primers. The table came from immunoSEQ multiplex PCR; TCRdb's copy has only in-frame clones and leaves some out. V, J and clone size are those of that table, while D and trimming were read from the DNA. The sample contains around 60,000 clones, around 89% of which appear only once. This receptor was taken from a woman in her sixties or seventies with active COVID-19. The genes are TRBV7-9 and TRBJ2-1, with D unresolved. The sequenced material came from peripheral blood. As DNA, the CDR3 is TGTGCCAGCAGCTTGGTAGGAAGCCTATCTAGGAATGAGCAGTTCTTC. Encoded protein: CASSLVGSLSRNEQFF.